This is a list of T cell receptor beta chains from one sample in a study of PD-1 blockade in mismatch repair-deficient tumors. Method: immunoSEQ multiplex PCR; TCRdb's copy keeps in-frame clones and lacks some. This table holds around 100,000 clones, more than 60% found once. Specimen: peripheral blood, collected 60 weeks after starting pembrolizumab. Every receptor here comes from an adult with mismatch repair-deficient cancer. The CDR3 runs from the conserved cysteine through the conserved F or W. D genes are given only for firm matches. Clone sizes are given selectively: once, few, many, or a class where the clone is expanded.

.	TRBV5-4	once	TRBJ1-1	TGTGCCAGCAGCGTAACAGTATCCAACACTGAAGCTTTCTTT	CASSVTVSNTEAFF
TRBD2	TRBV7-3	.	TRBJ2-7	TGTGCCAGCAGCCTCCAGGGGACTAGGGGATCCGAGCAGTACTTC	CASSLQGTRGSEQYF
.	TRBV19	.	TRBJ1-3	TGTGCCAGTATGGACCCAGTCACGGGGTTTGGAAACACCATATATTTT	CASMDPVTGFGNTIYF
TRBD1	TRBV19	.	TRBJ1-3	TGTGCCAGTAGTATAACAGGGACAGATTTTTTCACGAGTGGAAACACCATATATTTT	CASSITGTDFFTSGNTIYF
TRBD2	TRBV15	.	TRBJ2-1	TGTGCCACCAGCGGTACTAGCGGGAGAGCCGGTGAGCAGTTCTTC	CATSGTSGRAGEQFF
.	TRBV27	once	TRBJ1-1	TGTGCCAGCAGTTTGGTGACAGGAGACACTGAAGCTTTCTTT	CASSLVTGDTEAFF
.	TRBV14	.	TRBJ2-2	TGTGCCAGCAGCCAATACTTAGGAGCGGCCGGGGAGCTGTTTTTT	CASSQYLGAAGELFF
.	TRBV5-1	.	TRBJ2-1	TGCGCCAGCAGCTTTGACCCCTACAATGAGCAGTTCTTC	CASSFDPYNEQFF
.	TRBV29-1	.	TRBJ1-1	TGCAGCGTTGATATCTACACTGAAGCTTTCTTT	CSVDIYTEAFF
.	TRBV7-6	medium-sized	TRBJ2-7	TGTGCCAGCAGCTTCGACATGGCTAGCGACGAGCAGTACTTC	CASSFDMASDEQYF
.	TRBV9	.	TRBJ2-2	TGTGCCAGCAGCCACAGGGACTCTGGGGAGCTGTTTTTT	CASSHRDSGELFF
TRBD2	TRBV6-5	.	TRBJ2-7	TGTGCCAGCAGTTACTCGGGGACTAGCTACTACGAGCAGTACTTC	CASSYSGTSYYEQYF
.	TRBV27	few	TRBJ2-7	TGTGCCAGCAGATCAGGGTCCTACGAGCAGTACTTC	CASRSGSYEQYF
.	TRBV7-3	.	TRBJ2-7	TGTGCCAGCAGCTTAACTAGGGGCAGGGGCCACCCGGTTTTCTACGAGCAGTACTTC	CASSLTRGRGHPVFYEQYF
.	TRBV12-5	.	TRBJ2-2	TGTGCTAGTGCTAGTAGCACCGGGGAGCTGTTTTTT	CASASSTGELFF
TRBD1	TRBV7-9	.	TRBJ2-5	TGTGCCAGCAGTCCTCGCGGAGGACAGGGGAGGGTAGAGACCCAGTACTTC	CASSPRGGQGRVETQYF
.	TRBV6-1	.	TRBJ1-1	TGTGCCAGCAGTGACTCAGGGGACACTGAAGCTTTCTTT	CASSDSGDTEAFF
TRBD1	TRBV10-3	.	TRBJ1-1	TGTGCCACGACCGGGACAGGGCCAGGGACTGAAGCTTTCTTT	CATTGTGPGTEAFF
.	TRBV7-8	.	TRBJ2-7	TGTGCCAGCAGCTTGAACCAGGGTTACGAGCAGTACTTC	CASSLNQGYEQYF
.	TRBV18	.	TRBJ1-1	TGTGCCAGCTCACCACAAGGGAACACTGAAGCTTTCTTT	CASSPQGNTEAFF
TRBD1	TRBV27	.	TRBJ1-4	TGTGCCAGCAGGCCTCAGGGACAGGGGAATGAAAAACTGTTTTTT	CASRPQGQGNEKLFF
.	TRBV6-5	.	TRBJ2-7	TGTGCCAGCAGTTACTTTGGGGATTACGAGCAGTACTTC	CASSYFGDYEQYF
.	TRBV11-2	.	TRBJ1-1	TGTGCCAGCAGCTTACGCCAGGCGTACACTGAAGCTTTCTTT	CASSLRQAYTEAFF
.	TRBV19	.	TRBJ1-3	TGTGCCAGTGGATGGGGGCCTGGAAACACCATATATTTT	CASGWGPGNTIYF
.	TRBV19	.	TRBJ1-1	TGTGCCAGTAGTATACAGGGTGGTACTGAAGCTTTCTTT	CASSIQGGTEAFF
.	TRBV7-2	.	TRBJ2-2	TGTGCCAGCAGCTTGGGGGCAGGGATTACCGGGGAGCTGTTTTTT	CASSLGAGITGELFF
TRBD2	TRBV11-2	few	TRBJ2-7	TGTGCCAGCAGCTTAGGAAGTGCGGGAGGGGGCGAGCAGTACTTC	CASSLGSAGGGEQYF
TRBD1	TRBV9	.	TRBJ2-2	TGTGCCAGCAGCGCCCGACAGGGGTTGGGGAACACCGGGGAGCTGTTTTTT	CASSARQGLGNTGELFF
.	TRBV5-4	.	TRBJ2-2	TGTGCCAGCAGCAGGGTTACCGGGGAGCTGTTTTTT	CASSRVTGELFF
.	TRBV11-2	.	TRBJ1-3	TGTGCCAGCAGCATAAGGGACACGTCAGACTCTGGAAACACCATATATTTT	CASSIRDTSDSGNTIYF
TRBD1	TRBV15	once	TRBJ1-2	TGTGCCACCAGCAGGGACAGGGGAAATCTTGGTGGCTACACCTTC	CATSRDRGNLGGYTF
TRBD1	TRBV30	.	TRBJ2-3	TGTGCCTGGAAACAGGGGGTCACAGATACGCAGTATTTT	CAWKQGVTDTQYF
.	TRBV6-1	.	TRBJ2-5	TGTGCCAGCACGTCTAGGGAGACCCAGTACTTC	CASTSRETQYF
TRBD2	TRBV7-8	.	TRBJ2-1	TGTGCCAGCAGCCTACCGGGACTAGCCAACAATGAGCAGTTCTTC	CASSLPGLANNEQFF
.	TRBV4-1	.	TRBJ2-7	TGCGCCAGCAGCCACTCGAGAGTTGGAGGTTGGGTCGAGCAGTACTTC	CASSHSRVGGWVEQYF